Sequencing of this T cell receptor beta chain was carried out in a study of blood T cells in healthy people across ages. In germline, CDR1 is SQVTM, CDR2 ANQGSEA. The CDR3 runs 10 residues. The V gene lost 3 bases and the J gene lost 6 bases, with 3 bases spanning the gap. On this clonotype: This clone may be a read error of a much larger clone one base away.

Primers used in a second PCR of about 6 to 11 cycles were a sample-barcoded 5' primer and a J-beta primer mix. Using its own MiXCR run on the 5' RACE reads, TCRdb lists one record per CDR3 protein. The sample shows fewer than 900,000 distinct CDR3 sequences, 45% to 50% of them seen only once. The chain has TRBV29-1 and TRBJ2-1, with D uncertain. The sequence came from a woman aged 60 to 75 in good health. The sample was blood. CDR3 in amino acids: CSVEVNEQFF. The CDR3 DNA follows: TGCAGCGTTGAGGTCAATGAGCAGTTCTTC.